The sample holds many counts of the clone carrying this T cell receptor (beta chain). CDR1 is SGHTA, CDR2 FQGNSA, per germline. Trimming took off 5 bases at V and 2 bases at J, with 15 bases between the two ends. The CDR3 consists of 15 residues. MiXCR, applied by TCRdb to the RT-PCR reads, yields one record per CDR3 protein. The sample lists 390,000 or so distinct CDR3 sequences; roughly 16% were seen once. This record comes from a study of patients and donors after allogeneic stem cell transplantation. The sequence was collected from a human donor who was either an allogeneic HSCT recipient or a stem cell or donor lymphocyte infusion donor (not recorded which). It is not recorded whose cells these are; they may come from a transplant donor. The gene calls are TRBV7-2 and TRBJ2-5, with unresolved D. The sequencing sample was made of blood, either unsorted or a sorted T cell fraction (not recorded which). The CDR3 sequence: CASSQRLGPQETQYF. The CDR3 region has the DNA TGTGCCAGCAGCCAGAGGTTAGGGCCGCAAGAGACCCAGTACTTC.